This T cell receptor (beta chain) was observed in a study of cytomegalovirus exposure and HLA in healthy donors. This PCR relied on a set of 60 Vbeta primers and 13 Jbeta primers. Assay used: immunoSEQ multiplex PCR; TCRdb lists only in-frame clones, some missing. The table has roughly 97,000 clones, around 82% seen once. As concerns this clone: Its cognate antigen is unknown.

Study-wide points: Most subjects had HLA-A and HLA-B alleles reportedly predicted accurately by TCR beta sequences.

This CDR3 comprises 18 residues. The TCR originated in a man in his forties in good health and CMV-seropositive. The rearrangement joins TRBV21-1 to TRBJ2-6; the table's D call, TRBD2, was not checked against the DNA. TRBV21-1 corresponds to a pseudogene. Sequenced sample: PBMCs. The CDR3 nucleotides read TGTGCCAGCAGCTGGAGGAAACCTCTATGCTCTGGGGCCAACGTCCTGACTTTC. This translates into CASSWRKPLCSGANVLTF.